The 17 T cell receptor beta chains below all came from one sample that was sequenced in a study of naive and memory T cell subsets. These receptors are not linked to any known antigen. Both TRBC1 and TRBC2 were covered by a beta constant-region primer of two equimolar oligonucleotides. Four rounds of PCR amplified the ligated cDNA using nested alpha and beta constant-region primers plus SP2. Via MiXCR, TCRdb re-called the UMI-ligation and nested PCR reads, giving one row per CDR3 protein. The sample records approximately 140,000 distinct CDR3 sequences, 22% being singletons. Findings of the study overall: Possibly reflecting memory cells re-expressing CD45RA, a few larger clonotypes occurred in naive repertoires, especially CD8.

Sequencing used naive CD4+ T cells from blood. The source is a human donor in good health.

This chain links TRBV7-9 with TRBJ2-3; no clear D. Germline-derived CDR1 and CDR2 are SEHNR and FQNEAQ (reference sequence). The CDR3 is 14 residues long. V lost 5 bases to trimming and J lost 3 bases, with 12 bases between them. The CDR3 nucleotides read TGTGCCAGCAGCCGCCTCCAAGGTACAGATACGCAGTATTTT. It specifies CASSRLQGTDTQYF.

This clonotype was seen many times. The rearrangement uses TRBV29-1 and TRBJ2-1; D possibly matches TRBD1 or TRBD2 (5 bases each). V shed 5 bases and J shed 0 bases, with 20 bases lying between them. CDR1 is SQVTM and CDR2 is ANQGSEA in the germline V gene. The CDR3 covers 17 residues. Here the CDR3 reads CSVLGGGGRGSYNEQFF. In DNA form, the CDR3 reads TGCAGCGTTCTAGGTGGGGGTGGTAGGGGCTCCTACAATGAGCAGTTCTTC.

The chain employs TRBV29-1 and TRBJ2-2; TRBD2 is a possible D gene (7 bases). V lost 6 bases and J 4 bases, leaving 12 bases between the germline ends. The CDR3 loop spans 13 amino acids. The germline V gene encodes CDR1 SQVTM and CDR2 ANQGSEA. DNA for the CDR3: TGCAGCGTGGGAGGGGGGGTCACCGGGGAGCTGTTTTTT. This encodes CSVGGGVTGELFF.

The chain combines TRBV6-1 with TRBJ2-4; D possibly matches TRBD1 or TRBD2 (5 bases each). Germline V gives CDR1 MNHNS, CDR2 SASEGT. This CDR3 region has 18 residues. Trimming removed 7 bases at V and 1 base at J, with 23 bases between. DNA for the CDR3: TGTGCCAGCAAGTCCAGGGACGGGATGGGTGTCGCCAAAAACATTCAGTACTTC. It encodes CASKSRDGMGVAKNIQYF.

This clonotype was observed a few times. The chain carries TRBV18 and TRBJ2-4; D is possibly TRBD2 (6 bases). V was cut by 2 bases and J by 7 bases, with 24 bases left in between. Germline V lookup: CDR1 KGHSH, CDR2 LQKENI. The CDR3 extends over 18 amino acids. CDR3 in DNA: TGTGCCAGCTCACCAGTCCGGGGCGGGATGATTGGCGGGAACATTCAGTACTTC. This gives the protein CASSPVRGGMIGGNIQYF.

This clonotype has only one observation. CDR3 DNA: TGCAGCGTGAACACAGAAAACGCGAACACCGGGGAGCTGTTTTTT. This sequence encodes CSVNTENANTGELFF. The gene calls are TRBV29-1 and TRBJ2-2; D not certain. The CDR3 totals 15 residues. CDR1 and CDR2 from the germline V gene are SQVTM and ANQGSEA. Trimming left V 6 bases short and J 0 bases short, with 14 bases between.

This clonotype was detected many times. The chain joins TRBV3-1 to TRBJ2-2, with TRBD1 as a possible D gene (6 bases). The ends were cut back, 1 base at V and 0 bases at J, with 9 bases in the middle. The CDR3 has 16 residues. Germline loops: CDR1 LGHDT, CDR2 YNNKEL (reference sequence). CDR3 region: CASSQVNRANTGELFF. The CDR3, as DNA: TGTGCCAGCAGCCAAGTAAACAGGGCGAACACCGGGGAGCTGTTTTTT. The complete variable domain, with remaining parts taken from reference TRBV3-1 and TRBJ2-2, reads DTAVSQTPKYLVTQMGNDKSIKCEQNLGHDTMYWYKQDSKKFLKIMFSYNNKELIINETVPNRFSPKSPDKAHLNLHINSLELGDSAVYFCASSQVNRANTGELFFGEGSRLTVL.

V and J are TRBV3-1 and TRBJ1-2; D not resolved. V was clipped by 4 bases and J by 4 bases, with 7 bases between them. The CDR3 spans 12 residues. In germline, CDR1 is LGHDT, CDR2 YNNKEL (reference sequence). Written as DNA, the CDR3 is TGTGCCAGCAGCCGTGAGGGCTATGGCTACACCTTC. Protein sequence: CASSREGYGYTF.

This clonotype was observed a handful of times. This chain uses TRBV6-1 with TRBJ2-1, with D hard to call. CDR1 MNHNS and CDR2 SASEGT come from the germline V gene. Deletions cut 9 bases from V and 7 bases from J, with 22 bases between. There are 15 residues in the CDR3. The CDR3 nucleotides are TGTGCCAGTAGGGTCGAGCAATACGGCAGAAATGAGCAGTTCTTC. Amino acids: CASRVEQYGRNEQFF.

In this sample, this clonotype turned up many times. The CDR3 DNA reads as TGTGCCAGCAGCTTAGCGGGACTAGCGGGAGTAGCCAAAAACATTCAGTACTTC. Protein product: CASSLAGLAGVAKNIQYF. This chain links TRBV11-2 with TRBJ2-4, with 14 bases that match TRBD2. V lost 1 base, J lost 0 bases, and 2 bases stayed unmatched. Germline V gene sequence: CDR1 SGHAT, CDR2 FQNNGV. The CDR3 has 18 amino acids.

V usage is TRBV6-1 and J usage is TRBJ1-5; D ambiguous. The CDR3 runs 15 residues. Trimming removed 4 bases at V and 0 bases at J, with 10 bases between. Germline V gene sequence: CDR1 MNHNS, CDR2 SASEGT. In DNA, the CDR3 is TGTGCCAGCAGTGGGCTATCCGATAGCAATCAGCCCCAGCATTTT. Its translation: CASSGLSDSNQPQHF.

The table lists this clonotype with many counts. In DNA, the CDR3 is TGTGCCAGCAGCTCTTCGACAGGGGCTTGGGAAAAACTGTTTTTT. The encoded protein is CASSSSTGAWEKLFF. This rearrangement joins TRBV7-2 to TRBJ1-4; 8 nucleotides align to TRBD1. This CDR3 contains 15 residues. With 4 bases clipped from V and 8 bases from J, the junction kept 9 bases outside the gene matches. Germline V gene sequence: CDR1 SGHTA, CDR2 FQGNSA.

CDR3 in DNA: TGTGCCAGCAGTTTCCTTAATGAGCAGTTCTTC. Its translation is CASSFLNEQFF. The chain has TRBV28 and TRBJ2-1, with D unresolved. Germline assignment: CDR1 MDHEN and CDR2 SYDVKM. This CDR3 has 11 residues. V gave up 3 bases and J gave up 7 bases, with 4 bases separating them.

This clonotype was picked up many times. The chain recombines TRBV7-3 with TRBJ2-1; D ambiguous. CDR1 is SGHTA, CDR2 FQGTGA, per germline. CDR3 size: 14 residues. Trimming stripped 0 bases from V and 7 bases from J, with 10 bases between. CDR3 coding DNA: TGTGCCAGCAGCTTAACTTCGAGCCTGAATGAGCAGTTCTTC. This gives the protein CASSLTSSLNEQFF.

The rearrangement uses TRBV20-1 and TRBJ2-3, with D possibly TRBD2 on 6 matching bases. The CDR3 is 13 amino acids. Per the germline V gene, CDR1 is DFQATT and CDR2 is SNEGSKA (reference sequence). Trimming took 4 bases from V and 3 from J, leaving 11 bases between them. CDR3 DNA sequence: TGCAGTGCTACTGGGCGGGATACAGATACGCAGTATTTT. Protein sequence: CSATGRDTDTQYF.

This clonotype was recorded many times. The chain links TRBV19 to TRBJ2-3; weak D call: TRBD1 (5 bases). There are 14 residues in the CDR3. Germline loops: CDR1 LNHDA, CDR2 SQIVND (reference sequence). V lost 3 bases to trimming and J lost 1 base, with 8 bases between them. DNA of the CDR3: TGTGCCAGTAGTATTCCAGGGCGCACAGATACGCAGTATTTT. It encodes CASSIPGRTDTQYF.

This clonotype was counted at least ten times. The chain is built from TRBV19 and TRBJ2-3; tentatively, D is TRBD1 (6 bases). This CDR3 is built from 15 residues. V lost 5 bases, J lost 5 bases, and 17 bases lay in between. Germline V gene sequence: CDR1 LNHDA, CDR2 SQIVND (reference sequence). CDR3 region: CASSPRGPFGDTQYF. The DNA of the CDR3 is TGTGCCAGTAGTCCCAGGGGACCTTTCGGAGATACGCAGTATTTT. The variable domain in full, completed from reference TRBV19 and TRBJ2-3, reads DGGITQSPKYLFRKEGQNVTLSCEQNLNHDAMYWYRQDPGQGLRLIYYSQIVNDFQKGDIAEGYSVSREKKESFPLTVTSAQKNPTAFYLCASSPRGPFGDTQYFGPGTRLTVL.